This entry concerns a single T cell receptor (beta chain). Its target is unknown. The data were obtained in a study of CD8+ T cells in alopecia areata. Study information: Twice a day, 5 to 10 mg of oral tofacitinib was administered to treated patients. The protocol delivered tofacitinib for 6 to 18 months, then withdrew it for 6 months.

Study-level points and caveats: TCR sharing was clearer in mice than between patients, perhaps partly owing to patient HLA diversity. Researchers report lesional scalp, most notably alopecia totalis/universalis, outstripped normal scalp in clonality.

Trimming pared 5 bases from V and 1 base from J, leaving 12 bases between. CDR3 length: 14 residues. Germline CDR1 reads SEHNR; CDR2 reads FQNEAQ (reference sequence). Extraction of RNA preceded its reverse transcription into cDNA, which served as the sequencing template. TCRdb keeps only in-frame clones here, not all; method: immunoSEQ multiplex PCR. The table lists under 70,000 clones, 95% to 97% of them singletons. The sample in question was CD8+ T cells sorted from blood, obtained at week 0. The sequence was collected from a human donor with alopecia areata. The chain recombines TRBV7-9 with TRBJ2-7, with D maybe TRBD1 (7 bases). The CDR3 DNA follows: TGTGCCAGCAGCACGGCGGGACAGTCCTACGAGCAGTACTTC. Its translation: CASSTAGQSYEQYF. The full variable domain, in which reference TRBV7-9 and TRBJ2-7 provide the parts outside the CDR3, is DTGVSQNPRHKITKRGQNVTFRCDPISEHNRLYWYRQTLGQGPEFLTYFQNEAQLEKSRLLSDRFSAERPKGSFSTLEIQRTEQGDSAMYLCASSTAGQSYEQYFGPGTRLTVT.